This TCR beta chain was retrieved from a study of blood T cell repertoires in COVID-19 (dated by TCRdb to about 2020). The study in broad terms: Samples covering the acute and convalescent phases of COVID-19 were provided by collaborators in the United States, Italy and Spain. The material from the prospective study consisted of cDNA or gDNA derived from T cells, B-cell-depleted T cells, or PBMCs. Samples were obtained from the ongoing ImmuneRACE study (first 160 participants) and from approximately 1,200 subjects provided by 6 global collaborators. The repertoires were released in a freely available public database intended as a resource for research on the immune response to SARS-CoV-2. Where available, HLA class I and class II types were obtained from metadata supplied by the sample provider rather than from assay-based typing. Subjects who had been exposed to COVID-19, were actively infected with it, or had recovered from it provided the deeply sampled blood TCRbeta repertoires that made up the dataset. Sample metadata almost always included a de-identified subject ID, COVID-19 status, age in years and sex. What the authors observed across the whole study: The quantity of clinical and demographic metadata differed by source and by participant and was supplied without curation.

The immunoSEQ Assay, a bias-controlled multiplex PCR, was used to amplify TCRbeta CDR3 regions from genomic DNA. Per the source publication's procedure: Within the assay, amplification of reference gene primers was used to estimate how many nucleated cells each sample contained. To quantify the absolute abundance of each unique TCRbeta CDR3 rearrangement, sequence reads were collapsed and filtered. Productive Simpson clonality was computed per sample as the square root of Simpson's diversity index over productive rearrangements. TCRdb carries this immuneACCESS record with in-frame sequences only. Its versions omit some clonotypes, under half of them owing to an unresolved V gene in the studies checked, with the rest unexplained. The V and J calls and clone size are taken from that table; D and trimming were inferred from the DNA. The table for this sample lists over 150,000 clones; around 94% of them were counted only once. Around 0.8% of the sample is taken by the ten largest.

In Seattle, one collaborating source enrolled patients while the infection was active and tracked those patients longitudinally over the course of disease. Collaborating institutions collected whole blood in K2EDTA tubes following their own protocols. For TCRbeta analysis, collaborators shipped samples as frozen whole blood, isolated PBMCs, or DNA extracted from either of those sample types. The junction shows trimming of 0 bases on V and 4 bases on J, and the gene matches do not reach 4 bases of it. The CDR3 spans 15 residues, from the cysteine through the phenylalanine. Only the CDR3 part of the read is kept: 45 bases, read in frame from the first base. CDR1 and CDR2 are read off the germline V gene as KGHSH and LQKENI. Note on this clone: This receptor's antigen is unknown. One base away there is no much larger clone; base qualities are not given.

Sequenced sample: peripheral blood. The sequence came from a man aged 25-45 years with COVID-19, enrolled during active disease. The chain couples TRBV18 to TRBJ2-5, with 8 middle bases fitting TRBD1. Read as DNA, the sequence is TGTGCCAGCTCACCACCAGGACAGGGAGGAGAGACCCAGTACTTC. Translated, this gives CASSPPGQGGETQYF.